The present entry profiles one T cell receptor (beta chain) with its context. Described treatment: around 19 received Ad26.COV2.S at low or high dose, single or two shots; roughly five received placebo; per-sample allocation not given. Repertoires come from day 63 after the first vaccine or placebo injection. Here immunoSEQ multiplex PCR was the method, and the copy in TCRdb shows in-frame clones only, minus some. The table includes about 480,000 clones, around 85% detected once. The data originate from a study of Ad26.COV2.S vaccination and SARS-CoV-2 variants. CDR3 length equals 15 residues. From germline, CDR1 is SGHAT and CDR2 FQNNGV. V was shortened by 4 bases and J by 3 bases, with 16 bases between the two germline ends.

This TCR was recovered from a person between 18 and 65 years old who received the Ad26.COV2.S COVID-19 vaccine or a placebo. The gene calls are TRBV11-2 and TRBJ2-7; possibly TRBD2 for D (7 bases). The source material was peripheral blood, sampled in a trial of Ad26.COV2.S vaccine versus placebo. In DNA form, the CDR3 reads TGTGCCAGCAGCTCGGAGGGGGGAGGGATCTACGAGCAGTACTTC. It is translated as CASSSEGGGIYEQYF.